Following are 22 T cell receptor beta chains from one sample sequenced in a study of blood T cell repertoires in COVID-19. Clones were sequenced by immunoSEQ multiplex PCR, and TCRdb holds only the in-frame ones, with some missing. Among tens of thousands of clones listed, roughly nine tenths were seen once. The specimen sequenced was peripheral blood. The receptors stem from a woman between 65 and 79 years old with active COVID-19.

The V gene is TRBV7-9, the J gene TRBJ2-7, with 9 bases fitting TRBD1. Losses at the gene ends were 6 bases for V and 2 bases for J; bases not matched to a gene: 5. CDR1 and CDR2 from the germline V gene are SEHNR and FQNEAQ (reference sequence). CDR3 length equals 14 residues. DNA for the CDR3: TGTGCCAGCAGTACCCGGGACAGGGCCTACGAGCAGTACTTC. It specifies CASSTRDRAYEQYF. The complete variable domain, with remaining parts taken from reference TRBV7-9 and TRBJ2-7, reads DTGVSQNPRHKITKRGQNVTFRCDPISEHNRLYWYRQTLGQGPEFLTYFQNEAQLEKSRLLSDRFSAERPKGSFSTLEIQRTEQGDSAMYLCASSTRDRAYEQYFGPGTRLTVT.

The chain combines TRBV19 with TRBJ2-7, with 7 bases that match TRBD1. CDR1 LNHDA and CDR2 SQIVND come from the germline V gene (reference sequence). CDR3 size: 14 residues. V was clipped by 7 bases and J by 0 bases; unmatched bases: 6. CDR3 loop: CASTVDRDSYEQYF. In DNA, the CDR3 is TGTGCCAGTACCGTTGACAGGGACTCCTACGAGCAGTACTTC.

V gene TRBV2 combines with J gene TRBJ2-1; 8 nucleotides match TRBD2. The CDR3 extends over 14 amino acids. J lost 4 bases, V lost 8 bases, and 7 bases had no gene match. Germline V lookup: CDR1 SNHLY, CDR2 FYNNEI. CDR3 protein: CASRLAIGYNEQFF. CDR3 sequence (DNA): TGTGCCAGCCGACTAGCGATCGGTTACAATGAGCAGTTCTTC.

The count of this clone is one. The chain links TRBV28 to TRBJ1-2; D perhaps matches TRBD1 (5 bases). CDR3 length equals 17 residues. Trimming removed 4 bases at V and 0 bases at J, with 18 bases between. Germline values: CDR1 MDHEN, CDR2 SYDVKM. CDR3 amino acids: CASSYGGGTGANYGYTF. CDR3 nucleotides: TGTGCCAGCAGTTATGGAGGAGGGACCGGGGCTAACTATGGCTACACCTTC.

This clone was seen only a few times. The chain employs TRBV9 and TRBJ1-1; D perhaps matches TRBD1 (6 bases). CDR3 length: 17 residues. Germline V lookup: CDR1 SGDLS, CDR2 YYNGEE. Between the trimmed V and J ends, which lost 4 bases and 1 base, there was a span of 20 bases. CDR3 protein: CASSPRTKGVENTEAFF. The DNA of the CDR3 is TGTGCCAGCAGCCCTCGTACGAAGGGGGTAGAGAACACTGAAGCTTTCTTT.

The chain has TRBV7-9 and TRBJ1-5; perhaps TRBD1 as D (5 bases). This CDR3 contains 14 residues. CDR1 SEHNR and CDR2 FQNEAQ come from the germline V gene (reference sequence). V was shortened by 5 bases and J by 5 bases, with 13 bases between the two germline ends. Here the CDR3 reads CASSIDSGYQPQHF. Written as DNA, the CDR3 is TGTGCCAGCAGCATTGACAGCGGGTATCAGCCCCAGCATTTT.

This clone has only one observation. The J gene is TRBJ2-7, the V gene TRBV27; the match to TRBD2 covers 7 bases. From germline, CDR1 is MNHEY and CDR2 SMNVEV (reference sequence). V lost 5 bases and J lost 3; bases outside the gene matches: 10. The CDR3 spans 15 residues. The DNA for the CDR3 is TGTGCCAGCAGTCCTTCGGGACTAAGTTACTACGAGCAGTACTTC. Translating gives CASSPSGLSYYEQYF.

The chain couples TRBV5-4 to TRBJ2-5; tentatively, D is TRBD1 (5 bases). Per germline, CDR1 SGHNT and CDR2 YYREEE (reference sequence). V lost 4 bases to trimming and J lost 5 bases, with 21 bases between them. The CDR3 spans 16 residues. CDR3 protein: CASSVPRQPKMETQYF. The CDR3 bases are TGTGCCAGCAGCGTCCCTCGACAGCCAAAGATGGAGACCCAGTACTTC.

This chain uses TRBV27 with TRBJ2-1; a weak D match, TRBD2 (6 bases). CDR1 MNHEY and CDR2 SMNVEV come from the germline V gene (reference sequence). This CDR3 is 15 amino acids long. Trimming shortened V by 10 bases and J by 1 base, and 17 bases separated the two germline ends. The CDR3: CATTSLGGSYNEQFF. The CDR3 nucleotides read TGTGCCACCACCTCGCTCGGGGGTTCCTACAATGAGCAGTTCTTC.

The V and J genes are TRBV19 and TRBJ2-2; possible D gene TRBD2, 7 bases. Trimming removed 5 bases at V and 4 bases at J, with 17 bases between. Germline assignment: CDR1 LNHDA and CDR2 SQIVND (reference sequence). The CDR3 consists of 16 residues. In DNA, the CDR3 is TGTGCCAGTAGTTACAGCGCGGGGGCCTTCACCGGGGAGCTGTTTTTT. The encoded protein is CASSYSAGAFTGELFF.

The V call is TRBV10-3, the J call TRBJ2-1, with unresolved D. V shed 7 bases and J shed 7 bases, with 14 bases lying between them. The CDR3 extends over 13 amino acids. Germline loops: CDR1 ENHRY, CDR2 SYGVKD. The CDR3 sequence is CAINQQYTNEQFF. The CDR3 coding sequence is TGTGCCATCAACCAACAGTATACAAATGAGCAGTTCTTC.

This clone was seen a single time. The chain recombines TRBV7-3 with TRBJ1-2; TRBD1 matches at 7 bases. Trimming took 5 bases from V and 6 from J; bases not matched to a gene: 9. The CDR3 sequence is 14 residues long. Looked up from germline, CDR1 is SGHTA and CDR2 is FQGTGA. The CDR3 DNA reads TGTGCCAGCAGCCTCCTACGACAGGGACATGGCTACACCTTC. Amino acids: CASSLLRQGHGYTF.

The chain employs TRBV6-5 and TRBJ1-2, with TRBD1 matching over 7 bases. Germline CDR1 reads MNHEY; CDR2 reads SVGAGI. V was pared by 0 bases and J by 7 bases, with 5 bases of the junction left unmatched. The CDR3 totals 14 residues. The CDR3 bases are TGTGCCAGCAGTTACTCGAGGGACAGCGGTGGCTACACCTTC. Encoded protein: CASSYSRDSGGYTF.

The J gene is TRBJ2-1, the V gene TRBV9; 7 bases line up with TRBD2. This CDR3 region has 17 residues. V shed 1 base, J shed 0 bases, and the junction held 7 bases outside the gene matches. Germline loops: CDR1 SGDLS, CDR2 YYNGEE. CDR3 sequence reads: CASSVRASGSSYNEQFF. In nucleotides, the CDR3 is TGTGCCAGCAGCGTACGGGCTAGCGGTAGCTCCTACAATGAGCAGTTCTTC.

The CDR3, as DNA: TGTGCCAGCAGCCGGGACAGGGCTTGGTACAATGAGCAGTTCTTC. This translates into CASSRDRAWYNEQFF. The chain employs TRBV6-2 or TRBV6-3 and TRBJ2-1; 9 bases align to TRBD1. V trimming: 6 bases; J trimming: 4 bases; junction bases outside the gene matches: 7. Germline lookup yields CDR1 MNHEY and CDR2 SVGEGT. The CDR3 totals 15 residues.

V is TRBV18 and J is TRBJ2-6, with TRBD1 as a possible D gene (6 bases). Trimming pared 3 bases from V and 4 bases from J, leaving 16 bases between. This CDR3 region has 17 residues. Germline V lookup: CDR1 KGHSH, CDR2 LQKENI. Written as DNA, the CDR3 is TGTGCCAGCTCACCCCAGTATCTGGGGGCGGGGGCCAACGTCCTGACTTTC. Translation gives CASSPQYLGAGANVLTF.

This rearrangement joins TRBV5-1 to TRBJ1-2; 8 bases agree with TRBD1. Trimming took 6 bases from V and 5 from J; bases not matched to a gene: 9. This CDR3 comprises 14 residues. Germline V gene data show CDR1 as SGHRS and CDR2 as YFSETQ. The CDR3 sequence: CASNGQGQTYGYTF. Written as DNA, the CDR3 is TGCGCCAGCAATGGACAGGGACAAACTTATGGCTACACCTTC.

The rearrangement links TRBV28 to TRBJ1-1, with D unclear. This CDR3 has 14 residues. Trimming cost V 3 bases and J 6 bases, with 14 bases left between them. Germline-derived CDR1 and CDR2 are MDHEN and SYDVKM. The CDR3 DNA is TGTGCCAGCAGTTTCCCCAGGCCCGTCGCTGAAGCTTTCTTT. As protein: CASSFPRPVAEAFF. Full variable domain (rest looked up from reference TRBV28 and TRBJ1-1): DVKVTQSSRYLVKRTGEKVFLECVQDMDHENMFWYRQDPGLGLRLIYFSYDVKMKEKGDIPEGYSVSREKKERFSLILESASTNQTSMYLCASSFPRPVAEAFFGQGTRLTVV.

The rearrangement uses TRBV30 and TRBJ1-1; tentative D call: TRBD1 (5 bases). Germline assignment: CDR1 GTSNPN and CDR2 SVGIG (reference sequence). The CDR3 is 14 amino acids. The V gene lost 2 bases and the J gene lost 1 base, with 11 bases spanning the gap. The CDR3 region has the DNA TGTGCCTGGAGTCCCCGGGACTGGAACACTGAAGCTTTCTTT. Its translation: CAWSPRDWNTEAFF.

The chain joins TRBV6-6 to TRBJ1-6; maybe TRBD1 (6 bases). V was trimmed by 1 base and J by 5 bases, leaving 9 bases between them. The CDR3 has 15 residues. The germline V gene encodes CDR1 MNHNY and CDR2 SVGAGI (reference sequence). The CDR3 reads CASSYWSGDNSPLHF. As DNA, the CDR3 is TGTGCCAGCAGTTACTGGTCAGGGGATAATTCACCCCTCCACTTT.

This clone has just a few counts. The rearrangement joins TRBV19 to TRBJ2-1; 7 positions match TRBD2. Germline V lookup: CDR1 LNHDA, CDR2 SQIVND (reference sequence). The length of the CDR3 is 16 residues. Trimming took 4 bases from V and 0 from J; bases not matched to a gene: 6. CDR3 coding DNA: TGTGCCAGTAGTAAAACAGGCGGGAGCTCCTACAATGAGCAGTTCTTC. It translates to CASSKTGGSSYNEQFF.

This clone appeared once. The V call is TRBV5-1, the J call TRBJ1-1, with TRBD1 matching over 9 bases. CDR3 length: 15 residues. The germline CDR1 and CDR2 sequences are SGHRS and YFSETQ. The V and J ends lost 2 bases and 1 base, in that order; junction bases with no gene match: 3. The CDR3 nucleotides are TGCGCCAGCAGCTTCGGGACAGGGCCGAACACTGAAGCTTTCTTT. It translates to CASSFGTGPNTEAFF.